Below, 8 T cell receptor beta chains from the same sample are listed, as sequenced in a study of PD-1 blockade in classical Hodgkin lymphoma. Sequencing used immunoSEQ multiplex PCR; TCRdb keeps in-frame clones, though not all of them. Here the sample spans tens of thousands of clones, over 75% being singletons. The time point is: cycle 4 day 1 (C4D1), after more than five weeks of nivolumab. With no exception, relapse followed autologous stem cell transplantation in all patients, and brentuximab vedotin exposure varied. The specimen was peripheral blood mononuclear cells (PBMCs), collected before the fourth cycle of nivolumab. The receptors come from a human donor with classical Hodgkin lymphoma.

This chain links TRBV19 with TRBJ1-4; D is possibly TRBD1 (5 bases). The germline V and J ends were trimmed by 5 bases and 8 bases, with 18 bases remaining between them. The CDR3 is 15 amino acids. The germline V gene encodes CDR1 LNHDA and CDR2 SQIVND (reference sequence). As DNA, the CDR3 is TGTGCCAGTAGTCCGTCTGAGGGGATGTACGAAAAACTGTTTTTT. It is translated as CASSPSEGMYEKLFF.

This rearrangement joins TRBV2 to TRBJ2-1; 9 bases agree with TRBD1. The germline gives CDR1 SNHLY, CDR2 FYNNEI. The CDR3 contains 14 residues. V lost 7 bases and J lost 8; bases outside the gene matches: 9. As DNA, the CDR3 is TGTGCCAGCACCAAACAGGGGGCGGTCTATGAGCAGTTCTTC. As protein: CASTKQGAVYEQFF.

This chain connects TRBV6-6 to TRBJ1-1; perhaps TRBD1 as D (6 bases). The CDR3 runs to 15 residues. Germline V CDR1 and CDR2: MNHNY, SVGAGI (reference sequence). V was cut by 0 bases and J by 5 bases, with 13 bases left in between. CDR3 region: CASSYSGTRRTEAFF. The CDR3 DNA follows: TGTGCCAGCAGTTACTCCGGGACAAGGAGGACTGAAGCTTTCTTT.

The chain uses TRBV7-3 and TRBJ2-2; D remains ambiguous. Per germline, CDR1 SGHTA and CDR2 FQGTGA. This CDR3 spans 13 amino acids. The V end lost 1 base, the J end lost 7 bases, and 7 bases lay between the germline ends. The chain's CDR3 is CASSLIPVGELFF. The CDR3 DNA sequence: TGTGCCAGCAGCTTAATACCCGTCGGGGAGCTGTTTTTT. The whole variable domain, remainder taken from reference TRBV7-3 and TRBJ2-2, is GAGVSQTPSNKVTEKGKYVELRCDPISGHTALYWYRQSLGQGPEFLIYFQGTGAADDSGLPNDRFFAVRPEGSVSTLKIQRTERGDSAVYLCASSLIPVGELFFGEGSRLTVL.

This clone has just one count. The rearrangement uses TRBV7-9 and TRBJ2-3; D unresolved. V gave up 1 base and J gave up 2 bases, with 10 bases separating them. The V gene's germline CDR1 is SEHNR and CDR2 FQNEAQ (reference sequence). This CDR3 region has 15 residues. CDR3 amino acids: CASSLVVMPTDTQYF. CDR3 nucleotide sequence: TGTGCCAGCAGCTTAGTGGTTATGCCCACAGATACGCAGTATTTT.

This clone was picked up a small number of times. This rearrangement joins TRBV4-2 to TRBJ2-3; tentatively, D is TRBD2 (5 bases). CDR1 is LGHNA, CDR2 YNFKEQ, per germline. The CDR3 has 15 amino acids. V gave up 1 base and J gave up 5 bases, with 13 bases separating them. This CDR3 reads CASSQGELGLDTQYF. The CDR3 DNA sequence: TGTGCCAGCAGCCAAGGGGAATTAGGACTAGATACGCAGTATTTT.

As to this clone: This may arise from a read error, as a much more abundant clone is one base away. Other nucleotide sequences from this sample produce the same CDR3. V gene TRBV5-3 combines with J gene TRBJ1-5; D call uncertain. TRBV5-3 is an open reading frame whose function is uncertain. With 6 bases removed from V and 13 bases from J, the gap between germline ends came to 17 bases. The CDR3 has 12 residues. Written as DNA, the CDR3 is TGTGCCAGAACCCAGGAGAGGGCGCCTCAGCATTTT. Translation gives CARTQERAPQHF.

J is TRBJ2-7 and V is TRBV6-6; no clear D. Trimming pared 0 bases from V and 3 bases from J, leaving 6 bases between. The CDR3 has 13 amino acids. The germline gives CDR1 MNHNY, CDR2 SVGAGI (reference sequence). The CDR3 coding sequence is TGTGCCAGCAGTTACTCATTAAACTACGAGCAGTACTTC. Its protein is CASSYSLNYEQYF.